This T cell receptor beta chain was observed in a study of blood T cell repertoires in COVID-19. Turning to the study itself: There were acute and convalescent COVID-19 samples, and they came from the United States, Italy and Spain.

Trimming left V 1 base short and J 2 bases short, with 7 bases between. CDR1 SEHNR and CDR2 FQNEAQ come from the germline V gene (reference sequence). The CDR3 length is 14 residues. Original analysis: By means of reference gene primer amplification, nucleated cell counts were estimated. Using immunoSEQ multiplex PCR, the repertoire was profiled, and TCRdb retains in-frame clones only, with some absent. Clone size and V and J calls were adopted from that table, with D and trimming inferred from the DNA. The table has about 440,000 clones, around 89% seen once. A note on this clone: This CDR3 is also generated by other DNA sequences in the sample.

The sample consisted of peripheral blood. This receptor was identified in a woman aged 25 to 39 with acute or convalescent COVID-19. The rearrangement links TRBV7-9 to TRBJ2-3; D gene unclear. The CDR3 region is CASSLGGYTDTQYF. The CDR3, as DNA: TGTGCCAGCAGCTTAGGAGGATACACAGATACGCAGTATTTT.